What follows are 27 T cell receptor beta chains derived from one specimen sequenced in a study of technical replicates of blood from a few donors (dated by TCRdb to about 2017). Library method: the immunoSEQ multiplex PCR assay. TCRdb re-hosts the immuneACCESS table, in-frame sequences only. Its copies lack some clones; in the studies checked, an unresolved V gene accounts for under half of them, and the cause for the rest is not known. The sample yields tens of thousands of clones; 95% to 98% were counted once. The ten largest clones represent over 0.2% of the sample. Sequences were obtained from T cells isolated from PBMCs. These receptors came from a human donor in good health.

CDR3 residues: CAIRGAGTYNEQFF. The CDR3 DNA is TGTGCCATCCGAGGGGCGGGAACCTACAATGAGCAGTTCTTC. This chain connects TRBV5-8 to TRBJ2-1, with a possible D match to TRBD2 (6 bases). The CDR3 contains 14 residues. Germline CDR1 and CDR2: SGHTS and YDEGEE. V was shortened by 9 bases and J by 2 bases, with 15 bases between the two germline ends.

The chain has TRBV7-6 and TRBJ2-7; 9 bases align to TRBD1. Trimming took 6 bases from V and 2 from J; bases not matched to a gene: 8. The CDR3 covers 15 residues. Germline V CDR1 and CDR2: SGHVS, FNYEAQ. CDR3 protein: CASRDDRQGAYEQYF. The CDR3, as DNA: TGTGCCAGCAGAGATGATAGACAGGGGGCCTACGAGCAGTACTTC. The full variable domain, rest sourced from reference TRBV7-6 and TRBJ2-7, is GAGVSQSPRYKVTKRGQDVALRCDPISGHVSLYWYRQALGQGPEFLTYFNYEAQQDKSGLPNDRFSAERPEGSISTLTIQRTEQRDSAMYRCASRDDRQGAYEQYFGPGTRLTVT.

This chain connects TRBV28 to TRBJ1-2; TRBD1 aligns across 8 bases. J gave up 4 bases and V 3 bases, and 10 bases lay outside the gene matches. The germline gives CDR1 MDHEN, CDR2 SYDVKM. This CDR3 is 16 amino acids long. The chain's CDR3 is CASSFIQGATPYGYTF. The CDR3, as DNA: TGTGCCAGCAGTTTCATCCAGGGGGCGACACCCTATGGCTACACCTTC.

The chain combines TRBV11-2 with TRBJ2-5; no reliable D call. CDR1 is SGHAT and CDR2 is FQNNGV in the germline V gene. CDR3 length: 15 residues. V lost 7 bases and J 2 bases, leaving 17 bases between the germline ends. The CDR3: CASTLLLSPQETQYF. The CDR3 nucleotides read TGTGCCAGCACCCTCCTTTTGTCCCCGCAAGAGACCCAGTACTTC.

The rearrangement links TRBV6-4 to TRBJ2-1; 7 bases line up with TRBD1. The J segment lost 6 bases and the V segment lost 4 bases, leaving 3 bases of the junction unmatched. The germline gives CDR1 MRHNA, CDR2 SNTAGT. This CDR3 is built from 13 residues. The CDR3 nucleotides read TGTGCCAGCAGTGGAGGGACAGCCAATGAGCAGTTCTTC. This gives the protein CASSGGTANEQFF.

The V and J genes are TRBV11-3 and TRBJ2-1; TRBD2 aligns across 14 bases. Germline V gene sequence: CDR1 SGHNT, CDR2 YENEEA. The V gene end was trimmed by 5 bases and the J gene end by 0 bases; junction bases not matched to a gene: 9. This CDR3 spans 19 amino acids. CDR3 DNA sequence: TGTGCCAGCAGCCCGGGGACTAGCGGGAGCCCAAGCTCCTACAATGAGCAGTTCTTC. Residues: CASSPGTSGSPSSYNEQFF.

The J gene is TRBJ1-5, the V gene TRBV7-2, with D possibly being TRBD1 (6 bases). V dropped 2 bases and J dropped 5 bases, with 10 bases sitting between them. Germline V gene sequence: CDR1 SGHTA, CDR2 FQGNSA. The CDR3 runs 14 residues. In DNA form, the CDR3 reads TGTGCCAGCAGCTTATCAGGGGTATATCAGCCCCAGCATTTT. It yields the protein CASSLSGVYQPQHF.

The chain joins TRBV27 to TRBJ1-5; no reliable D call. This CDR3 is 14 amino acids long. From germline, CDR1 is MNHEY and CDR2 SMNVEV (reference sequence). V was clipped by 3 bases and J by 7 bases, with 13 bases between them. The CDR3 loop is CASSLSLVLQPQHF. CDR3 nucleotide sequence: TGTGCCAGCAGTTTGTCCCTCGTCTTACAGCCCCAGCATTTT.

V gene TRBV4-1 combines with J gene TRBJ1-1; no clear D. The V gene's germline CDR1 is MGHRA and CDR2 YSYEKL. The CDR3 covers 16 residues. Trimming stripped 0 bases from V and 4 bases from J, with 15 bases between. Here the CDR3 reads CASSQDPPEMATEAFF. Written as DNA, the CDR3 is TGCGCCAGCAGCCAAGATCCCCCGGAGATGGCCACTGAAGCTTTCTTT.

V is TRBV5-6 and J is TRBJ2-5; 11 bases match TRBD2. The J segment lost 5 bases and the V segment lost 5 bases, leaving 11 bases of the junction unmatched. The germline V gene has CDR1 SGHDT and CDR2 YYEEEE. There are 16 residues in the CDR3. CDR3 nucleotides: TGTGCCAGCAGTTTAGTACTAGCGGGAGTGTGGGAGACCCAGTACTTC. It specifies CASSLVLAGVWETQYF.

This chain links TRBV27 with TRBJ2-7, with TRBD1 identical over 8 bases. CDR3 size: 17 residues. CDR1 and CDR2 (germline): MNHEY, SMNVEV (reference sequence). Unmatched junction bases numbered 15, after V lost 4 bases and J lost 4 bases. The CDR3 DNA reads as TGTGCCAGCAGTTCTCTGTATAGGGACAGGTTCTTATACGAGCAGTACTTC. This codes for CASSSLYRDRFLYEQYF.

This sequence joins TRBV13 and TRBJ2-7; 8 bases fit TRBD2. This CDR3 has 15 residues. The V segment lost 5 bases and the J segment 3 bases; nucleotides outside the gene matches: 9. The V gene's germline CDR1 is PRHDT and CDR2 FYEKMQ (reference sequence). The CDR3, as DNA: TGTGCCAGCAGCGACCTGACCGGGACTAGCTACGAGCAGTACTTC. Its protein is CASSDLTGTSYEQYF.

V is TRBV7-2 and J is TRBJ2-7; tentatively, D is TRBD2 (5 bases). Germline lookup yields CDR1 SGHTA and CDR2 FQGNSA. This CDR3 is 13 amino acids long. The V and J ends lost 3 bases and 7 bases respectively, with 13 bases between them. CDR3 coding DNA: TGTGCCAGCAGCTTTGAGGGTGGGCGGGAGCAGTACTTC. Translated: CASSFEGGREQYF.

This chain connects TRBV5-8 to TRBJ1-5; D ambiguous. The germline V and J ends were trimmed by 4 bases and 6 bases, with 20 bases remaining between them. Germline CDR1 reads SGHTS; CDR2 reads YDEGEE. The CDR3 totals 16 residues. The CDR3 is CASSPLVARVGQPQHF. In DNA, the CDR3 is TGTGCCAGCAGCCCCTTAGTGGCTCGGGTGGGTCAGCCCCAGCATTTT. Full variable domain (rest looked up from reference TRBV5-8 and TRBJ1-5): EAGVTQSPTHLIKTRGQQATLRCSPISGHTSVYWYQQALGLGLQFLLWYDEGEERNRGNFPPRFSGRQFPNYSSELNVNALELEDSALYLCASSPLVARVGQPQHFGDGTRLSIL.

The chain carries TRBV19 and TRBJ2-5; 9 positions agree with TRBD1. This CDR3 comprises 14 residues. Germline-derived CDR1 and CDR2 are LNHDA and SQIVND (reference sequence). The V segment lost 7 bases and the J segment 1 base; nucleotides outside the gene matches: 4. The chain's CDR3 is CASTLTGGQETQYF. The DNA for the CDR3 is TGTGCCAGTACCTTGACAGGGGGCCAAGAGACCCAGTACTTC.

This clone was observed a handful of times. The chain combines TRBV5-1 with TRBJ2-3; D is unresolved. The CDR3 consists of 16 residues. The germline V gene has CDR1 SGHRS and CDR2 YFSETQ. Deletions cut 1 base from V and 4 bases from J, with 16 bases between. CDR3 sequence: CASSLSGGALPDTQYF. DNA for the CDR3: TGCGCCAGCAGCTTGTCTGGTGGAGCTCTCCCAGATACGCAGTATTTT. The variable domain in full, completed from reference TRBV5-1 and TRBJ2-3, reads KAGVTQTPRYLIKTRGQQVTLSCSPISGHRSVSWYQQTPGQGLQFLFEYFSETQRNKGNFPGRFSGRQFSNSRSEMNVSTLELGDSALYLCASSLSGGALPDTQYFGPGTRLTVL.

This rearrangement joins TRBV7-2 to TRBJ2-1, with 7 positions matching TRBD2. The CDR3 has 13 residues. V shed 5 bases, J shed 9 bases, and the junction held 7 bases outside the gene matches. Germline CDR1 and CDR2: SGHTA and FQGNSA. The CDR3 DNA follows: TGTGCCAGCAGCCCGATAGCGGGCAGTGAGCAGTTCTTC. Its protein product is CASSPIAGSEQFF.

This clone was recorded only once. V and J are TRBV6-5 and TRBJ1-1; maybe TRBD1 (5 bases). Trimming left V 8 bases short and J 4 bases short, with 14 bases between. The CDR3 contains 13 residues. The germline V gene encodes CDR1 MNHEY and CDR2 SVGAGI. The CDR3 region has the DNA TGTGCCAGCCGTACAGGCTGGATCACTGAAGCTTTCTTT. Protein: CASRTGWITEAFF.

The chain joins TRBV28 to TRBJ2-3, with 9 bases matching TRBD1. V shed 5 bases and J 5 bases; nucleotides not matched to a gene: 8. The CDR3 has 15 amino acids. Germline V gene lookup returns CDR1 MDHEN and CDR2 SYDVKM. Here the CDR3 DNA reads TGTGCCAGCAGTCGACCGGGACAGGGATTAGATACGCAGTATTTT. Residues: CASSRPGQGLDTQYF.

This sequence joins TRBV27 and TRBJ2-3; D may be TRBD1 (6 bases). The V gene's germline CDR1 is MNHEY and CDR2 SMNVEV (reference sequence). This CDR3 contains 13 residues. Trimming took off 10 bases at V and 5 bases at J, with 16 bases between the two ends. The CDR3 DNA reads as TGTGCCACCAAAACAGGGAAGAAAGATACGCAGTATTTT. It specifies CATKTGKKDTQYF.

The rearrangement uses TRBV5-1 and TRBJ2-3, with TRBD1 matching over 8 bases. J gave up 4 bases and V 0 bases, and 7 bases lay outside the gene matches. This CDR3 is 16 amino acids long. Germline V gene data show CDR1 as SGHRS and CDR2 as YFSETQ. DNA of the CDR3: TGCGCCAGCAGCTTGGTCCCTGGACAGGGAGCAGATACGCAGTATTTT. It is translated as CASSLVPGQGADTQYF.

The chain couples TRBV5-8 to TRBJ1-4; weak D call: TRBD1 (6 bases). V lost 4 bases and J lost 0, with 10 bases in between. The CDR3 has 15 residues. Germline CDR1 SGHTS, CDR2 YDEGEE. CDR3 loop: CASSTRQATNEKLFF. The CDR3 DNA sequence: TGTGCCAGCAGCACGCGACAGGCAACTAATGAAAAACTGTTTTTT.

The chain joins TRBV4-3 to TRBJ2-2; possibly TRBD1 for D (6 bases). V lost 2 bases, J lost 1 base, and 14 bases lay in between. The CDR3 has 17 amino acids. The germline gives CDR1 LGHNA, CDR2 YSLEER. Written as DNA, the CDR3 is TGCGCCAGCAGCCAATTACAGGGATTTGAGAACACCGGGGAGCTGTTTTTT. Amino acids: CASSQLQGFENTGELFF.

V usage is TRBV19 and J usage is TRBJ2-3; 9 bases fit TRBD1. J lost 1 base, V lost 5 bases, and 4 bases had no gene match. Germline CDR1 LNHDA, CDR2 SQIVND (reference sequence). This CDR3 is built from 15 residues. CDR3 in DNA: TGTGCCAGTAGTTCCCGGACAGGGGGCACAGATACGCAGTATTTT. Encoded protein: CASSSRTGGTDTQYF.

The chain uses TRBV27 and TRBJ2-7; 8 bases are a match to TRBD1. The germline V gene encodes CDR1 MNHEY and CDR2 SMNVEV (reference sequence). The V gene end was trimmed by 3 bases and the J gene end by 7 bases; junction bases not matched to a gene: 5. CDR3 size: 13 residues. CDR3 amino acids: CASSFSGGWEQYF. The CDR3 coding sequence is TGTGCCAGCAGTTTTTCAGGGGGCTGGGAGCAGTACTTC.

The V call is TRBV10-3, the J call TRBJ1-1; TRBD1 matches at 7 bases. The CDR3 loop spans 12 amino acids. The ends lost 6 bases at V and 4 bases at J; junction bases unmatched: 2. Per the germline V gene, CDR1 is ENHRY and CDR2 is SYGVKD. DNA for the CDR3: TGTGCCATCAGCCAGGGGGGCACTGAAGCTTTCTTT. It codes for CAISQGGTEAFF.

The chain employs TRBV5-1 and TRBJ1-2; 8 bases are shared with TRBD1. This CDR3 contains 15 residues. J gave up 4 bases and V 0 bases, and 5 bases lay outside the gene matches. Germline assignment: CDR1 SGHRS and CDR2 YFSETQ. For the CDR3, the DNA is TGCGCCAGCAGCTTGGAGACAGGGGTGGGCTATGGCTACACCTTC. It translates to CASSLETGVGYGYTF.